What follows are 11 T cell receptor beta chains derived from one specimen sequenced in a study of T-cell reconstitution after alpha-beta-depleted transplantation in children. Preparation of the TCRbeta library used unique molecular identifiers. TCRdb called the PCR reads again in MiXCR, with one record for every CDR3 protein. Of about 250,000 distinct CDR3 sequences detected, 20% to 30% appear once; the ten largest clones hold 4% to 5.5%. Sequencing used PBMCs, mostly from graft donor cells, obtained 360 days after TCRalphabeta/CD19-depleted stem cell transplant. The receptors originated from a female patient between 2 and 15 years old who had a stem cell transplant for congenital amegakaryocytic thrombocytopenia, so the T cells may come from the graft donor.

This clonotype was picked up a small number of times. The V call is TRBV27, the J call TRBJ2-7; D is perhaps TRBD1 or TRBD2 (5 bases each). The CDR3 is made up of 14 amino acids. Trimming removed 4 bases from V and 2 bases from J, with 12 bases in between. Germline CDR1 is MNHEY and CDR2 is SMNVEV (reference sequence). The CDR3 region has the DNA TGTGCCAGCAGTTCAGAGGGGAAGGCCTACGAGCAGTACTTC. Translation: CASSSEGKAYEQYF.

The chain is built from TRBV28 and TRBJ2-5; 7 bases map to TRBD1. This CDR3 comprises 13 residues. From germline, CDR1 is MDHEN and CDR2 SYDVKM. Germline trimming cut 7 bases from V and 0 bases from J; bases unmatched to any gene: 2. The CDR3 region is CASTQGDQETQYF. The CDR3 region has the DNA TGTGCCAGCACCCAGGGGGACCAAGAGACCCAGTACTTC. The entire variable domain, with the rest obtained from reference TRBV28 and TRBJ2-5, is as follows: DVKVTQSSRYLVKRTGEKVFLECVQDMDHENMFWYRQDPGLGLRLIYFSYDVKMKEKGDIPEGYSVSREKKERFSLILESASTNQTSMYLCASTQGDQETQYFGPGTRLLVL.

Only one count was recorded for this clonotype. This sequence joins TRBV24-1 and TRBJ1-1; possible D gene TRBD1, 6 bases. The germline V gene has CDR1 KGHDR and CDR2 SFDVKD. The CDR3 runs to 15 residues. Trimming cost V 7 bases and J 1 base, with 15 bases left between them. This CDR3 reads CATRAKGGQNTEAFF. The CDR3 region has the DNA TGTGCCACCAGAGCCAAGGGGGGGCAGAACACTGAAGCTTTCTTT.

V and J are TRBV6-2 or TRBV6-3 and TRBJ1-5; the D is unclear. V gave up 4 bases and J gave up 6 bases, with 19 bases separating them. The CDR3 is 16 amino acids. From germline, CDR1 is MNHEY and CDR2 SVGEGT. Written as DNA, the CDR3 is TGTGCCAGCAGTTCCAATCGGGCTTCAATGGGTCAGCCCCAGCATTTT. This gives the protein CASSSNRASMGQPQHF.

The chain joins TRBV27 to TRBJ1-4; D not resolved. The CDR3 is 14 amino acids. CDR1 is MNHEY, CDR2 SMNVEV, per germline (reference sequence). Trimming pared 0 bases from V and 8 bases from J, leaving 10 bases between. For the CDR3, the DNA is TGTGCCAGCAGTTTATCGCTACGGCACGAAAAACTGTTTTTT. It specifies CASSLSLRHEKLFF.

There are a few counts of this clonotype. The CDR3, as DNA: TGTGCCAGCAGCTTACTGGGTTCAATCTACAATGAGCAGTTCTTC. This gives the protein CASSLLGSIYNEQFF. The V call is TRBV7-9, the J call TRBJ2-1; D is unresolved. This CDR3 is built from 15 residues. The V and J ends lost 2 bases and 3 bases respectively, with 11 bases between them. Germline V gene data show CDR1 as SEHNR and CDR2 as FQNEAQ (reference sequence).

V usage is TRBV19 and J usage is TRBJ2-5, with D perhaps TRBD2 (6 bases). CDR3 length equals 13 residues. Germline loops: CDR1 LNHDA, CDR2 SQIVND (reference sequence). The CDR3 reads CGSAGGDQETQYF. The CDR3, as DNA: TGTGGTTCGGCAGGAGGGGACCAAGAGACCCAGTACTTC.

This chain joins TRBV4-1 and TRBJ2-2; tentatively, D is TRBD2 (6 bases). This CDR3 has 17 amino acids. CDR1 is MGHRA and CDR2 is YSYEKL in the germline V gene. V was pared by 3 bases and J by 8 bases, with 22 bases between. The CDR3 region is CASSQVVAGSTLGELFF. Written as DNA, the CDR3 is TGCGCCAGCAGCCAGGTGGTGGCGGGGAGCACACTAGGGGAGCTGTTTTTT.

In this sample, this clonotype turned up a few times. The V and J genes are TRBV4-3 and TRBJ2-3; D may be TRBD1 (5 bases). V lost 3 bases, J lost 3 bases, and 7 bases lay in between. In germline, CDR1 is LGHNA, CDR2 YSLEER. The CDR3 consists of 13 residues. The CDR3 is CASSQDKTDTQYF. CDR3 DNA sequence: TGCGCCAGCAGCCAGGACAAAACAGATACGCAGTATTTT.

This clonotype came up once. The rearrangement uses TRBV7-9 and TRBJ2-1; possibly TRBD1 for D (5 bases). The V gene's germline CDR1 is SEHNR and CDR2 FQNEAQ (reference sequence). V was pared by 2 bases and J by 4 bases, with 9 bases between. The CDR3 runs 14 residues. The chain's CDR3 is CASSLRQGYNEQFF. The CDR3 DNA follows: TGTGCCAGCAGCTTACGGCAGGGATACAATGAGCAGTTCTTC.

The gene calls are TRBV12-3 or TRBV12-4 and TRBJ2-3; 9 bases are shared with TRBD2. With V trimmed by 6 bases and J by 2 bases, 15 bases remained unmatched. The CDR3 loop spans 18 amino acids. Written as DNA, the CDR3 is TGTGCCAGCAGCTCATTTAGCGGGAGCGACCACTACACAGATACGCAGTATTTT. Its protein product is CASSSFSGSDHYTDTQYF.